This T cell receptor beta chain comes out of a study of blood T cell repertoires in COVID-19. V gave up 0 bases and J gave up 14 bases, with 11 bases separating them. This CDR3 has 13 amino acids. CDR1 is SGHVS, CDR2 FNYEAQ, per germline. This clone was detected only once. Per the authors' pipeline: Counts of nucleated cells, estimated from reference gene primer amplification, were obtained. The repertoire was sequenced with immunoSEQ multiplex PCR; TCRdb's copy has only in-frame clones and lacks some. V and J calls and clone size are as listed in that table; D and trimming were resolved from the DNA. The table has around 330,000 clones, around 90% seen once.

Sequenced material: PBMCs or T cells enriched from blood (not recorded which). This TCR was sampled from a man in his sixties who had recovered from COVID-19. The V and J genes are TRBV7-6 and TRBJ1-6, with D unclear. The CDR3 region is CASSLAEGGSLHF. The CDR3, as DNA: TGTGCCAGCAGCTTAGCGGAGGGAGGATCCCTCCACTTT.